These T cell receptor beta chains were read from a single sample in a study of blood T cell repertoires in COVID-19. The protocol was immunoSEQ multiplex PCR, while the TCRdb copy is restricted to in-frame clones and leaves out a portion. The profile shows roughly 180,000 clones, approximately 82% of them singletons. Sequencing input: PBMCs or T cells enriched from blood (not recorded which). The receptors here all came from a man aged 55 to 70 who had recovered from COVID-19. CDR3s include the opening cysteine and the closing phenylalanine or tryptophan. D genes are given only for firm matches. Size tells how often a clone was seen (once, few, many) or the class of an expanded clone, and some rows leave it out.

J gene	clone size	D gene	V gene	CDR3 DNA	CDR3 protein
TRBJ1-6	.	.	TRBV1	TGCACCAGCAGCCAAGATTCGAGGACAGGGGTCACATCGTCCTATAATTCACCCCTCCACTTT	CTSSQDSRTGVTSSYNSPLHF
TRBJ2-3	.	TRBD2	TRBV5-6	TGTGCCAGCAGGAGTCTTGGCGGGGGGGCACAAGTTACGCAGTATTTT	CASRSLGGGAQVTQYF
TRBJ2-3	.	TRBD1	TRBV28	TGTGCCAGCAGTTTACCTAGATTCGGGACAGGGGGCGCAGATACGCAGTATTTT	CASSLPRFGTGGADTQYF
TRBJ2-7	.	TRBD1	TRBV6-5	TGTGCCAGCAGAACAGGGGGCCCTACCTACGAGCAGTACTTC	CASRTGGPTYEQYF
TRBJ2-1	.	TRBD1	TRBV19	TGTGCCAGTACCGACAGGGGGCGGGGGGAGCAGTTCTTC	CASTDRGRGEQFF
TRBJ1-1	.	.	TRBV19	TGTGCCAGTAGTATTGGGCTAACGGGGACTTACACTGAAGCTTTCTTT	CASSIGLTGTYTEAFF
TRBJ2-7	.	.	TRBV5-1	TGCGCCAGCAGCAAGTCGTCGACAGGACCTTACGAGCAGTACTTC	CASSKSSTGPYEQYF
TRBJ1-2	.	.	TRBV9	TGTGCCAGCAGCGTAGCCGGCAGACAATCGCGAAACTATGGCTACACCTTC	CASSVAGRQSRNYGYTF
TRBJ1-5	.	.	TRBV3-1/TRBV3-2	TGTGCCAGCAGCCAAGGCGGGAGCAATCAGCCCCAGCATTTT	CASSQGGSNQPQHF
TRBJ2-1	.	.	TRBV5-1	TGCGCCAGCAGCCGGAGCACAGGATACAATGAGCAGTTCTTC	CASSRSTGYNEQFF
TRBJ1-1	.	TRBD1	TRBV5-1	TGCGCCAGCAGCCCCTACGGACAGGGTACTGAAGCTTTCTTT	CASSPYGQGTEAFF
TRBJ1-1	.	.	TRBV30	TGTGCCTGGGGGGGGAGTAATGAATTTGGAGCTTTCTTT	CAWGGSNEFGAFF
TRBJ1-2	few	.	TRBV3-1/TRBV3-2	TGTGCCAGCAGTCAAGGTAGCAATCCCCTCTACACCTTC	CASSQGSNPLYTF
TRBJ1-2	.	TRBD1	TRBV19	TGTGCCAGTAGCCACCCGGGACAGGGCATTTGGGGCTACACCTTC	CASSHPGQGIWGYTF
TRBJ1-1	.	.	TRBV19	TGTGCCAGTAGTTGGCGGCGTCTGGGAGGGAACACTGAAGCTTTCTTT	CASSWRRLGGNTEAFF
TRBJ2-7	.	.	TRBV28	TGTGCCAGCAGTTTATTGACACGACGGGGCTACGAGCAGTACTTC	CASSLLTRRGYEQYF
TRBJ2-3	.	.	TRBV14	TGTGCCAGCAGCCAAGAAAGAGGGAGTTGGGCAGATACGCAGTATTTT	CASSQERGSWADTQYF
TRBJ2-2	.	TRBD1	TRBV9	TGTGCCAGCAGCGTAGCTGGGGACAGGGTTCGGGCCGGGGAGCTGTTTTTT	CASSVAGDRVRAGELFF
TRBJ2-6	.	.	TRBV9	TGTGCCAGCAGCGTATCGGTCGGCGGCGCTATGGTCCTGACTTTC	CASSVSVGGAMVLTF
TRBJ2-4	.	TRBD1	TRBV19	TGTGCCAGTAGTGCACGACAGGGTCGGAACATTCAGTACTTC	CASSARQGRNIQYF
TRBJ2-3	.	TRBD2	TRBV7-8	TGTGCCAGCAGCATAGGACTAGCGGGGGGGCCAGATACGCAGTATTTT	CASSIGLAGGPDTQYF
TRBJ1-2	.	.	TRBV19	TGTGCCAGTAGTAGGGGGCTCGAGTATGGCTACACCTTC	CASSRGLEYGYTF
TRBJ2-1	.	TRBD2	TRBV11-2	TGTGCCAGCAGCCAACAGCGGGGAAGACTATACAATGAGCAGTTCTTC	CASSQQRGRLYNEQFF
TRBJ2-1	many	TRBD2	TRBV11-1	TGTGCCAGCAGCTTAGTGGAACTAGCGGGAGCAGATGAGCAGTTCTTC	CASSLVELAGADEQFF
TRBJ1-1	.	TRBD1	TRBV19	TGTGCCAGTAGTAAGGGACAGGTCTCGAACACTGAAGCTTTCTTT	CASSKGQVSNTEAFF
TRBJ1-2	once	TRBD1	TRBV14	TGTGCCAGCAGCCCTCTCTCGGACAGGCGATGGTTGGGCTACACCTTC	CASSPLSDRRWLGYTF
TRBJ2-3	.	.	TRBV5-5	TGTGCCAGCAGCTTGGCGCCGACAGTCGTACCCACAGATACGCAGTATTTT	CASSLAPTVVPTDTQYF
TRBJ2-7	.	.	TRBV3-1/TRBV3-2	TGTGCCAGCAGCCAAGAGCTAGCCTACGAGCAGTACTTC	CASSQELAYEQYF
TRBJ1-4	once	.	TRBV28	TGTGCCAGCAGTGGGGGCCCAAATGAAAAACTGTTTTTT	CASSGGPNEKLFF